A single sample is the source of the 16 T cell receptor beta chains below, sequenced in a study of T cells after yellow fever vaccination. TCRdb reprocessed the 5' RACE reads with MiXCR, giving one entry per CDR3 protein. The sample consists of under 600,000 distinct CDR3 sequences, approximately 15% of them appearing once. Sample: PBMCs, taken on the day of the yellow fever booster vaccination. These receptors were collected from a man aged 30-40 years who received the YFV17D yellow fever vaccine.

The chain recombines TRBV2 with TRBJ2-1; 7 nucleotides agree with TRBD1. CDR1 SNHLY and CDR2 FYNNEI come from the germline V gene. Trimming removed 9 bases from V and 4 bases from J; junction bases left unmatched: 12. The CDR3 consists of 15 residues. The CDR3 DNA sequence: TGTGCCAGAAAAGGGGACAGAGCCCGTTACAATGAGCAGTTCTTC. Translated, it gives CARKGDRARYNEQFF.

This sequence joins TRBV20-1 and TRBJ2-1; TRBD2 aligns across 11 bases. Germline loops: CDR1 DFQATT, CDR2 SNEGSKA (reference sequence). The CDR3 extends over 13 amino acids. V was clipped by 3 bases and J by 13 bases; unmatched bases: 8. The CDR3 DNA reads as TGCAGTGCTAGGATGCTGACTAGCGGGAACCAGTTCTTC. This sequence encodes CSARMLTSGNQFF.

This clonotype was seen a handful of times. The gene calls are TRBV5-6 and TRBJ2-1; 12 nucleotides line up with TRBD1. Trimming removed 1 base from V and 8 bases from J; junction bases left unmatched: 13. Germline-derived CDR1 and CDR2 are SGHDT and YYEEEE. The CDR3 sequence is 18 residues long. CDR3 in DNA: TGTGCCAGCAGCTTGTCACCCGGGTTGGGACAGGGGGCGGATGAGCAGTTCTTC. Amino acids: CASSLSPGLGQGADEQFF.

Only a few counts were recorded for this clonotype. The rearrangement uses TRBV7-8 and TRBJ1-1; maybe TRBD1 (5 bases). This CDR3 is built from 15 residues. Germline values: CDR1 SGHVS, CDR2 FQNEAQ. The V gene lost 1 base and the J gene lost 4 bases, with 13 bases spanning the gap. The CDR3 nucleotides are TGTGCCAGCAGCTTAGTGCTAGGGGTTCTCACTGAAGCTTTCTTT. This translates into CASSLVLGVLTEAFF.

This clonotype was detected only a few times. The V and J genes are TRBV28 and TRBJ2-1, with TRBD2 identical over 7 bases. The CDR3 is 16 residues long. The J segment lost 4 bases and the V segment lost 3 bases, leaving 9 bases of the junction unmatched. Germline V gene lookup returns CDR1 MDHEN and CDR2 SYDVKM. CDR3 sequence: CASSFPSSGNYNEQFF. The CDR3 nucleotides read TGTGCCAGCAGTTTTCCCTCTAGCGGAAATTACAATGAGCAGTTCTTC.

V and J are TRBV20-1 and TRBJ1-2, with a weak D call TRBD1 (5 bases). The germline V gene encodes CDR1 DFQATT and CDR2 SNEGSKA (reference sequence). Trimming took off 6 bases at V and 0 bases at J, with 11 bases between the two ends. The CDR3 is 13 residues long. CDR3 sequence reads: CSAAPTANYGYTF. CDR3 DNA: TGCAGTGCCGCCCCGACAGCTAACTATGGCTACACCTTC.

This clonotype has a handful of counts. The DNA for the CDR3 is TGTGCCAGCCGGGTTTGGTCGGAGAGTGAGGAGCAGTACTTC. It translates to CASRVWSESEEQYF. The V gene is TRBV6-2 or TRBV6-3, the J gene TRBJ2-7; D gene ambiguous. Germline values: CDR1 MNHEY, CDR2 SVGEGT. This CDR3 contains 14 residues. The V and J ends lost 8 bases and 7 bases respectively, with 21 bases between them.

The chain recombines TRBV6-1 with TRBJ2-1; D is unclear. The CDR3 loop spans 14 amino acids. Trimming cost V 7 bases and J 6 bases, with 16 bases left between them. CDR1 and CDR2 (germline): MNHNS, SASEGT. This CDR3 is CASNSPNRANEQFF. In nucleotides, the CDR3 is TGTGCCAGCAACTCCCCAAATAGGGCCAATGAGCAGTTCTTC.

This clonotype was detected only a few times. This sequence joins TRBV6-5 and TRBJ2-7, with D perhaps TRBD2 (5 bases). The V gene lost 2 bases and the J gene lost 2 bases, with 16 bases spanning the gap. The CDR3 is 16 residues long. Germline V gene lookup returns CDR1 MNHEY and CDR2 SVGAGI. The CDR3 coding sequence is TGTGCCAGCAGTTACAGTAAGGCGGGCTTCCCCTACGAGCAGTACTTC. Its protein product is CASSYSKAGFPYEQYF.

This clonotype was counted between two and nine times. This rearrangement joins TRBV5-1 to TRBJ2-1; 10 positions agree with TRBD2. The CDR3 consists of 13 residues. Germline CDR1 is SGHRS and CDR2 is YFSETQ. V trimming: 4 bases; J trimming: 8 bases; junction bases outside the gene matches: 3. CDR3 protein: CASSKGLADEQFF. The CDR3 region has the DNA TGCGCCAGCAGCAAAGGACTAGCGGATGAGCAGTTCTTC.

Only a few counts were recorded for this clonotype. The chain employs TRBV14 and TRBJ2-1; 16 bases align to TRBD2. Trimming removed 4 bases from V and 3 bases from J; junction bases left unmatched: 12. The germline CDR1 and CDR2 sequences are SGHDN and FVKESK. This CDR3 spans 20 amino acids. The CDR3 is CASSPGTSGRGPGGYNEQFF. Here the CDR3 DNA reads TGTGCCAGCAGCCCCGGGACTAGCGGGAGGGGGCCTGGGGGCTACAATGAGCAGTTCTTC.

This clonotype was picked up a small number of times. The chain recombines TRBV28 with TRBJ2-1; D is perhaps TRBD1 (6 bases). CDR1 and CDR2 from the germline V gene are MDHEN and SYDVKM. The CDR3 spans 13 residues. The V end lost 6 bases, the J end lost 7 bases, and 13 bases lay between the germline ends. In nucleotides, the CDR3 is TGTGCCAGCAGAGGACAGTCGGCAAATGAGCAGTTCTTC. It codes for CASRGQSANEQFF. Based on the CDR3 plus reference TRBV28 and TRBJ2-1, the full variable domain is DVKVTQSSRYLVKRTGEKVFLECVQDMDHENMFWYRQDPGLGLRLIYFSYDVKMKEKGDIPEGYSVSREKKERFSLILESASTNQTSMYLCASRGQSANEQFFGPGTRLTVL.

The CDR3 loop is CASSYSRTAGNSPLHF. DNA of the CDR3: TGTGCCAGCAGTTACTCGCGGACAGCAGGGAATTCACCCCTCCACTTT. The gene calls are TRBV6-5 and TRBJ1-6; D might be TRBD1 (6 bases). V was trimmed by 0 bases and J by 7 bases, leaving 13 bases between them. Germline lookup yields CDR1 MNHEY and CDR2 SVGAGI. The length of the CDR3 is 16 residues.

The table lists this clonotype with a few counts. This rearrangement joins TRBV5-6 to TRBJ2-1, with 13 bases that match TRBD2. CDR1 is SGHDT, CDR2 YYEEEE, per germline. V shed 2 bases and J 7 bases; nucleotides not matched to a gene: 12. This CDR3 is built from 18 residues. DNA for the CDR3: TGTGCCAGCAGCTTTCGGGGCTCCGGACTAGCGGGAGTTAATGAGCAGTTCTTC. Amino acid sequence: CASSFRGSGLAGVNEQFF.

This clonotype was counted once. The gene calls are TRBV19 and TRBJ1-1; 10 bases line up with TRBD1. Per germline, CDR1 LNHDA and CDR2 SQIVND (reference sequence). With 6 bases clipped from V and 4 bases from J, the junction kept 5 bases outside the gene matches. The CDR3 contains 14 residues. The CDR3 sequence: CASRDRGYGTEAFF. The CDR3 coding sequence is TGTGCCAGTAGGGACAGGGGGTATGGCACTGAAGCTTTCTTT.

The sample holds many counts of this clonotype. The V and J genes are TRBV30 and TRBJ1-5; D possibly corresponds to TRBD1 (5 bases). CDR1 and CDR2 (germline): GTSNPN, SVGIG (reference sequence). Trimming pared 0 bases from V and 2 bases from J, leaving 5 bases between. There are 13 residues in the CDR3. The CDR3: CAWSVQGNQPQHF. The DNA of the CDR3 is TGTGCCTGGAGTGTACAGGGCAATCAGCCCCAGCATTTT.